The clone carrying this TCR beta chain came up a few times. Its antigen is still unknown. TCRdb called the 5' RACE reads again in MiXCR, with one record for every CDR3 protein. Among fewer than 650,000 distinct CDR3 sequences listed, over 8.5% were seen once. The data derive from a study of identical twins. The CDR3 consists of 15 residues. Trimming at V came to 6 bases and at J to 5 bases, leaving 6 bases not matched to a gene. CDR1 is DFQATT and CDR2 is SNEGSKA in the germline V gene (reference sequence). Findings of the study overall: Conclusions came from cross-sectional statistical analysis, not from following the same donors.

This same sample was also part of a study on yellow fever vaccine responses in identical twins.

The sequence came from a woman aged 18-29 years in good health. Sequences were obtained from PBMCs. The J gene is TRBJ2-1, the V gene TRBV20-1, with 14 bases matching TRBD2. The CDR3 is CSAGGTSGGHNEQFF. The CDR3 DNA reads TGCAGTGCGGGGGGGACTAGCGGGGGCCACAATGAGCAGTTCTTC.